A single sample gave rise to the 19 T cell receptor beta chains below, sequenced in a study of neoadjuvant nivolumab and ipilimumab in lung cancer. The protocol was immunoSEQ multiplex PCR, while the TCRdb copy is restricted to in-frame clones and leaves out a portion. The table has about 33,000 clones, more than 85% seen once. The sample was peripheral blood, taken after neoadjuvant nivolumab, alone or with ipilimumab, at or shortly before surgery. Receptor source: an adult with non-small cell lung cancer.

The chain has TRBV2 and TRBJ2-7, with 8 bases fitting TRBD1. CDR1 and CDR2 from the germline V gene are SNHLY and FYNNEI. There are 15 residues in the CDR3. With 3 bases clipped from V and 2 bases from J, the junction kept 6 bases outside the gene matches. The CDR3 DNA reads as TGTGCCAGCAGTGATCGGACAGGGAATACCTACGAGCAGTACTTC. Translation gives CASSDRTGNTYEQYF.

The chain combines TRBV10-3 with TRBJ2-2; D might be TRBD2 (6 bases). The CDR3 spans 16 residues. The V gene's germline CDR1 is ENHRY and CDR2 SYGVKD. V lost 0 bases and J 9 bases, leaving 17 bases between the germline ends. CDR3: CAISESRSGRLRELFF. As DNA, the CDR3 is TGTGCCATCAGTGAGTCGAGGTCAGGGAGGTTAAGGGAGCTGTTTTTT.

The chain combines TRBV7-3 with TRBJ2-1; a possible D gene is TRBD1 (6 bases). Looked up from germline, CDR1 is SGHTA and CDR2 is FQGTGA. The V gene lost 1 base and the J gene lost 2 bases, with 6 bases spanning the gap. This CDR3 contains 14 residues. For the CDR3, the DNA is TGTGCCAGCAGCTTAAGGGACACCTACAATGAGCAGTTCTTC. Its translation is CASSLRDTYNEQFF. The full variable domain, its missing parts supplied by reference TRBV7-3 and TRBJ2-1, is GAGVSQTPSNKVTEKGKYVELRCDPISGHTALYWYRQSLGQGPEFLIYFQGTGAADDSGLPNDRFFAVRPEGSVSTLKIQRTERGDSAVYLCASSLRDTYNEQFFGPGTRLTVL.

Here the CDR3 reads CASSPLRQGPGVQYF. The CDR3 DNA sequence: TGTGCCAGCAGTCCCCTTCGACAGGGGCCTGGGGTGCAGTACTTC. This chain connects TRBV27 to TRBJ2-7; the match to TRBD1 covers 8 bases. Germline CDR1 is MNHEY and CDR2 is SMNVEV (reference sequence). The CDR3 is made up of 15 amino acids. V shed 5 bases, J shed 9 bases, and the junction held 15 bases outside the gene matches.

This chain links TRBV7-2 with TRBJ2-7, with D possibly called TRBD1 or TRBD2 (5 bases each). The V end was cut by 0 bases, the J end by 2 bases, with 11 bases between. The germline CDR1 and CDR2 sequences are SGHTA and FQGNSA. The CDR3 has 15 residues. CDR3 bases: TGTGCCAGCAGCTTAGCTCCAGGGAGTGCCTACGAGCAGTACTTC. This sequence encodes CASSLAPGSAYEQYF.

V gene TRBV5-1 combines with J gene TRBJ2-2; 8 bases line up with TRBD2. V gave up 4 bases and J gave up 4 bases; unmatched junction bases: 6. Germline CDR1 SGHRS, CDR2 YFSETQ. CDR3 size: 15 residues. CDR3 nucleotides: TGCGCCAGCAGCATTGGACTAGCCTCCACCGGGGAGCTGTTTTTT. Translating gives CASSIGLASTGELFF. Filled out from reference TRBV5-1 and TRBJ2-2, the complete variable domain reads KAGVTQTPRYLIKTRGQQVTLSCSPISGHRSVSWYQQTPGQGLQFLFEYFSETQRNKGNFPGRFSGRQFSNSRSEMNVSTLELGDSALYLCASSIGLASTGELFFGEGSRLTVL.

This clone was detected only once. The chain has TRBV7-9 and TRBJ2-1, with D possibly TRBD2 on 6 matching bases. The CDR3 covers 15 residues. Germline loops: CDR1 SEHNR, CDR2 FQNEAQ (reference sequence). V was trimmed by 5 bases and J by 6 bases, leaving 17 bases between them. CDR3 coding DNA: TGTGCCAGCAGCCTGGGAGGAGGGTCCAGCAATGAGCAGTTCTTC. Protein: CASSLGGGSSNEQFF.

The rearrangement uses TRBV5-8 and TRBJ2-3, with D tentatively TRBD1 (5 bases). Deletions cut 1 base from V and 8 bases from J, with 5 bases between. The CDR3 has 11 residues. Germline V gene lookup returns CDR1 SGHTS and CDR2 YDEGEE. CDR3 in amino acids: CASSLQGTQYF. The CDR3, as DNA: TGTGCCAGCAGCTTGCAGGGTACGCAGTATTTT.

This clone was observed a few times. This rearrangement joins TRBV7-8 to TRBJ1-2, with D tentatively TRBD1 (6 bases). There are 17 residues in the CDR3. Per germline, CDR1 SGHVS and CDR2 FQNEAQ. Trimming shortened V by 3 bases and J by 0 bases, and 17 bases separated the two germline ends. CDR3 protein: CASSFGTDRNPNYGYTF. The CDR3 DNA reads TGTGCCAGCAGCTTTGGGACCGACAGGAACCCTAACTATGGCTACACCTTC. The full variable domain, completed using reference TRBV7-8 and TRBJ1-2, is GAGVSQSPRYKVAKRGQDVALRCDPISGHVSLFWYQQALGQGPEFLTYFQNEAQLDKSGLPSDRFFAERPEGSVSTLKIQRTQQEDSAVYLCASSFGTDRNPNYGYTFGSGTRLTVV.

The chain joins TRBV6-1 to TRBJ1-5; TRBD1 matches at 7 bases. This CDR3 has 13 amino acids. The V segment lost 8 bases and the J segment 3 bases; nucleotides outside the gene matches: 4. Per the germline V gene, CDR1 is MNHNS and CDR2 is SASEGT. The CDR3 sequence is CASYQGVNQPQHF. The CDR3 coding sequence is TGTGCCAGCTATCAGGGGGTCAATCAGCCCCAGCATTTT.

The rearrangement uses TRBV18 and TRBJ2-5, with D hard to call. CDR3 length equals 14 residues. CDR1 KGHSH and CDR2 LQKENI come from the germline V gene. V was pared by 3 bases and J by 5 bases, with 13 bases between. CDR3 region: CASSPSRARETQYF. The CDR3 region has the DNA TGTGCCAGCTCACCGAGCCGGGCGAGGGAGACCCAGTACTTC.

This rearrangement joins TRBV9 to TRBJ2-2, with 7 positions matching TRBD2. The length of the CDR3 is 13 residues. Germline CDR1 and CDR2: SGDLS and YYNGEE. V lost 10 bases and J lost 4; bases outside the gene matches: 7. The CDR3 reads CASGEGSTGELFF. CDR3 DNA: TGTGCCTCGGGGGAGGGAAGCACCGGGGAGCTGTTTTTT.

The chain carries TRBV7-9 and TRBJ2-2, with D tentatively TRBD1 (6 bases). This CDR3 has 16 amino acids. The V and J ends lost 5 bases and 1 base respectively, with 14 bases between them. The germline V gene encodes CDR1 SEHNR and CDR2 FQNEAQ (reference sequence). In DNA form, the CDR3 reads TGTGCCAGCAGCCCATTGACAGGAAAGAACACCGGGGAGCTGTTTTTT. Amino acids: CASSPLTGKNTGELFF.

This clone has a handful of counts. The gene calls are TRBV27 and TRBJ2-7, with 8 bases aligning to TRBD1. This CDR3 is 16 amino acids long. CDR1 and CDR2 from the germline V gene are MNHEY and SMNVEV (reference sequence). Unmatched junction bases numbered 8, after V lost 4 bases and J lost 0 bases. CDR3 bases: TGTGCCAGCAGTTCCTATTGGACAGGGAGCTCCTACGAGCAGTACTTC. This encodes CASSSYWTGSSYEQYF.

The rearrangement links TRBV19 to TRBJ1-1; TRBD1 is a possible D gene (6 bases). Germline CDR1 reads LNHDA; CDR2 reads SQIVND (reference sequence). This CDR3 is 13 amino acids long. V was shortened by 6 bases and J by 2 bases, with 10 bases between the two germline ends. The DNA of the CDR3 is TGTGCCAGTAGGGACAGACTAAACACTGAAGCTTTCTTT. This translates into CASRDRLNTEAFF.

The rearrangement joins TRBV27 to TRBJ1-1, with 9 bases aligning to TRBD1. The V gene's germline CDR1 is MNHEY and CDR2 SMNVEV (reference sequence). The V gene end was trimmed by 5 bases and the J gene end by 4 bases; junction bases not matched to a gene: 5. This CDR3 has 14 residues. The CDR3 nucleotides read TGTGCCAGCAGTATGACAGGGGGTGCCACTGAAGCTTTCTTT. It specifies CASSMTGGATEAFF.

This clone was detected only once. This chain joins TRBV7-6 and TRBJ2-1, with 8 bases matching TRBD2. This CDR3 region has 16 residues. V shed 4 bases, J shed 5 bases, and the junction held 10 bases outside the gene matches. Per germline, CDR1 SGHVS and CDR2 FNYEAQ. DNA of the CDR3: TGTGCCAGCAGCTCCCCTACTAGCGGAGGGGACAATGAGCAGTTCTTC. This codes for CASSSPTSGGDNEQFF. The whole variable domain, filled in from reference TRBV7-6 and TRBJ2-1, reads GAGVSQSPRYKVTKRGQDVALRCDPISGHVSLYWYRQALGQGPEFLTYFNYEAQQDKSGLPNDRFSAERPEGSISTLTIQRTEQRDSAMYRCASSSPTSGGDNEQFFGPGTRLTVL.

The chain's CDR3 is CASRAPPYSGQGADQPQHF. The CDR3, as DNA: TGTGCCAGCAGGGCCCCGCCTTACTCTGGACAGGGGGCCGATCAGCCCCAGCATTTT. J is TRBJ1-5 and V is TRBV28; TRBD1 matches at 11 bases. The CDR3 totals 19 residues. Germline values: CDR1 MDHEN, CDR2 SYDVKM. The V and J ends lost 6 bases and 5 bases, in that order; junction bases with no gene match: 18.

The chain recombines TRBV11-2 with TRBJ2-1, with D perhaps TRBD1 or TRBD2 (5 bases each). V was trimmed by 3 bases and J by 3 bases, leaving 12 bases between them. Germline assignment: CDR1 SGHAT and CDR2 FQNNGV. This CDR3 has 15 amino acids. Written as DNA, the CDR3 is TGTGCCAGCAGCTTTCGAGGGGACGGCTACAATGAGCAGTTCTTC. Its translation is CASSFRGDGYNEQFF.